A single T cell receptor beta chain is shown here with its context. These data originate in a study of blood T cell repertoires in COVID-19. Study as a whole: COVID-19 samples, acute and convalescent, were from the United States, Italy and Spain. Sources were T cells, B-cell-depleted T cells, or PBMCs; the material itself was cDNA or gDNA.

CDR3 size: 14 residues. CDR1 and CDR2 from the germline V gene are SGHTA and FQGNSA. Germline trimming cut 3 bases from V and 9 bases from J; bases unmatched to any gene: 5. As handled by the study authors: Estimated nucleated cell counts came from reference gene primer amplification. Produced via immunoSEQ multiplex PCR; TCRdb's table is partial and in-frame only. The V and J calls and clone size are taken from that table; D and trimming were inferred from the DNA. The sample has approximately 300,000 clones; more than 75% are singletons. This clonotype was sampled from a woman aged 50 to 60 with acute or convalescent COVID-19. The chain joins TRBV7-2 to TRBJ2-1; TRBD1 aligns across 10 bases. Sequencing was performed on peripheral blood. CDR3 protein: CASSFGGDRGEQFF. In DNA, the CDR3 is TGTGCCAGCAGCTTTGGGGGGGACAGGGGTGAGCAGTTCTTC.